Shown below are 5 T cell receptor beta chains from a single sample sequenced in a study of blood T cell repertoires in COVID-19. The repertoire was sequenced with immunoSEQ multiplex PCR; TCRdb's copy has only in-frame clones and lacks some. The top ten clones hold roughly 4% of a sample with about 230,000 clones, approximately 89% of them seen once. The sample consisted of PBMCs or T cells enriched from blood (not recorded which). The source is a woman younger than 45 with acute COVID-19.

V usage is TRBV4-3 and J usage is TRBJ2-2, with 9 bases lining up with TRBD1. V shed 1 base, J shed 3 bases, and the junction held 3 bases outside the gene matches. CDR1 and CDR2 from the germline V gene are LGHNA and YSLEER. The CDR3 runs 16 residues. CDR3: CASSQGTGVYTGELFF. CDR3 nucleotides: TGCGCCAGCAGCCAAGGGACAGGGGTGTACACCGGGGAGCTGTTTTTT.

This clone occurred once. CDR3 region: CASSQAGEGEAFF. CDR3 bases: TGTGCCAGCAGCCAGGCGGGGGAGGGTGAAGCTTTCTTT. The J gene is TRBJ1-1, the V gene TRBV9; D may be TRBD1 (5 bases). Looked up from germline, CDR1 is SGDLS and CDR2 is YYNGEE. CDR3 length equals 13 residues. Trimming stripped 4 bases from V and 7 bases from J, with 14 bases between.

The chain links TRBV11-2 to TRBJ1-1; D is perhaps TRBD1 (5 bases). The CDR3 has 13 amino acids. V lost 5 bases to trimming and J lost 4 bases, with 11 bases between them. The germline gives CDR1 SGHAT, CDR2 FQNNGV. This CDR3 reads CASSVGTPTEAFF. The CDR3 nucleotides are TGTGCCAGCAGCGTAGGGACTCCCACTGAAGCTTTCTTT.

The chain employs TRBV7-2 and TRBJ2-3, with D maybe TRBD2 (5 bases). Germline values: CDR1 SGHTA, CDR2 FQGNSA. Between the trimmed V and J ends, which lost 8 bases and 4 bases, there was a span of 16 bases. The CDR3 extends over 14 amino acids. The CDR3 nucleotides read TGTGCCAGCGCATCTTCACGAGGGCCAGATACGCAGTATTTT. This gives the protein CASASSRGPDTQYF.

This clone was seen only a few times. The chain carries TRBV19 and TRBJ2-3; perhaps TRBD2 as D (5 bases). CDR3 size: 17 residues. Trimming stripped 7 bases from V and 2 bases from J, with 22 bases between. Per germline, CDR1 LNHDA and CDR2 SQIVND (reference sequence). This chain's CDR3 is CASTPRRGLLYTDTQYF. CDR3 sequence (DNA): TGTGCCAGTACCCCCCGGAGAGGGCTCCTCTACACAGATACGCAGTATTTT.